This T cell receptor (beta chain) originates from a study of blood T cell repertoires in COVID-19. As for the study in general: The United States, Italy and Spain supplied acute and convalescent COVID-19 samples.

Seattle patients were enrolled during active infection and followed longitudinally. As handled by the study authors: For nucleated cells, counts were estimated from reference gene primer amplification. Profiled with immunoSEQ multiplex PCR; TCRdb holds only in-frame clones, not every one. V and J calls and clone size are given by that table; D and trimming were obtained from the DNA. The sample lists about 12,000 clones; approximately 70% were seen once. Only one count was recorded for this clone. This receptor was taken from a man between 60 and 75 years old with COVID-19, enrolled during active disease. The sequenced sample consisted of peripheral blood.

CDR3 residues: CASSPSRDTQYF. The CDR3 DNA sequence: TGTGCCAGCAGCCCTTCTAGGGATACGCAGTATTTT. The chain uses TRBV2 and TRBJ2-3; D gene unclear. V lost 6 bases to trimming and J lost 6 bases, with 10 bases between them. This CDR3 has 12 residues. From germline, CDR1 is SNHLY and CDR2 FYNNEI.